The rows below give T cell receptor beta chains drawn from one sample of a study of blood T cell repertoires in COVID-19. The repertoire was sequenced with immunoSEQ multiplex PCR; TCRdb's copy has only in-frame clones and lacks some. The sample includes 200,000 to 300,000 clones, 65% to 90% of them seen just once. The sequencing input was peripheral blood. Receptor source: a man between 35 and 55 years old who had recovered from COVID-19. The CDR3 runs from the conserved cysteine through the conserved F or W. D genes are given only for firm matches. Only some rows state a clone size, as once, few, many or a class for expanded clones.

cdr3_aa cdr3_nt d_call j_call v_call clone_size
CASSPFKLAGDSGEQYF TGTGCCAGCAGCCCTTTCAAACTAGCGGGGGACTCGGGGGAGCAGTACTTC TRBD2 TRBJ2-7 TRBV9 -
CASSLTMGSGETQYF TGTGCCAGCAGTCTAACGATGGGTTCCGGGGAGACCCAGTACTTC - TRBJ2-5 TRBV27 -
CATSDFGEENTEAFF TGTGCCACCAGTGATTTCGGGGAAGAGAACACTGAAGCTTTCTTT - TRBJ1-1 TRBV24-1 -
CSVKHRGTNYGYTF TGCAGCGTCAAACACAGGGGGACTAACTATGGCTACACCTTC TRBD1 TRBJ1-2 TRBV29-1 -
CASSFPPSGSSYEQYF TGTGCCAGCAGTTTTCCTCCCAGCGGTAGCTCCTACGAGCAGTACTTC - TRBJ2-7 TRBV6-2/TRBV6-3 few
CASSLPLARGSSYNEQFF TGTGCCAGCAGCTTGCCTCTGGCGCGGGGGAGCTCCTACAATGAGCAGTTCTTC TRBD2 TRBJ2-1 TRBV5-6 -
CASSQGFSANYGYTF TGTGCCAGCAGCCAAGGTTTCAGCGCTAACTATGGCTACACCTTC - TRBJ1-2 TRBV3-1/TRBV3-2 -
CASSPGQGPGELFF TGTGCCAGCAGCCCTGGACAGGGGCCCGGGGAGCTGTTTTTT TRBD1 TRBJ2-2 TRBV7-9 -
CASSGRKGGAGNIQYF TGTGCCAGCAGCGGACGGAAGGGGGGGGCCGGGAACATTCAGTACTTC - TRBJ2-4 TRBV11-2 -
CATSTSTGELFF TGTGCCACCAGTACTAGCACCGGGGAGCTGTTTTTT - TRBJ2-2 TRBV24-1 -
CASSRLSQGGGELFF TGTGCCAGCAGCCGCCTATCACAGGGAGGGGGGGAGCTGTTTTTT - TRBJ2-2 TRBV3-1/TRBV3-2 -